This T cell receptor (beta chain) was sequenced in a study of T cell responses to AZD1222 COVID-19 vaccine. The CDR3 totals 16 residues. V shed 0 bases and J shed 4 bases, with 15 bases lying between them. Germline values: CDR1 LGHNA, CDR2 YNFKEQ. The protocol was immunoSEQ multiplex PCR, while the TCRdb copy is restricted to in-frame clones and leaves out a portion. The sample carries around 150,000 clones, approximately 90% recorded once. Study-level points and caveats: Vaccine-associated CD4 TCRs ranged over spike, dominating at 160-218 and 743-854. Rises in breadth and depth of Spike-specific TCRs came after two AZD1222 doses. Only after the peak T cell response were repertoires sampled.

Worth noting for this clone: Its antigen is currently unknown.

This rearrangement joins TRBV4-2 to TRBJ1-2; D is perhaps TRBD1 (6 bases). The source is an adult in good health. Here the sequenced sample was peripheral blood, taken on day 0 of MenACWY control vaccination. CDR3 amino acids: CASSQDSDKTGYGYTF. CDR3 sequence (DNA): TGTGCCAGCAGCCAAGATAGCGATAAGACAGGCTATGGCTACACCTTC.